This passage covers 7 T cell receptor beta chains from one sample sequenced in a study of vaccination effects on CD4 cells after COVID-19. Following culture for approximately ten days, CD4+ T cells were isolated. Sequenced by immunoSEQ multiplex PCR; TCRdb stores in-frame clones only, minus some. The sample yields roughly 56,000 clones, around 80% seen once. Their antigens remain unidentified. Sample: CD4+ T cells from PBMCs cultured without peptide, taken before COVID-19 vaccination. These receptors were obtained from a human donor who received a COVID-19 vaccine.

The chain employs TRBV5-1 and TRBJ2-5; 11 bases agree with TRBD2. Germline loops: CDR1 SGHRS, CDR2 YFSETQ. V gave up 3 bases and J gave up 4 bases; unmatched junction bases: 2. The CDR3 loop spans 14 amino acids. This CDR3 reads CASSSSGGRETQYF. CDR3 in DNA: TGCGCCAGCAGCTCTAGCGGGGGGCGAGAGACCCAGTACTTC.

The CDR3 is CASSPGQDLRGYTF. CDR3 coding DNA: TGTGCCAGCAGCCCTGGACAGGACCTTCGGGGCTACACCTTC. The chain recombines TRBV7-9 with TRBJ1-2; 7 bases are a match to TRBD1. CDR3 length: 14 residues. Losses at the gene ends were 5 bases for V and 8 bases for J; bases not matched to a gene: 11. From germline, CDR1 is SEHNR and CDR2 FQNEAQ (reference sequence).

CDR3 coding DNA: TGTGCCAGCAGTCCCCCCAGCGGCACAGATACGCAGTATTTT. Translated, it gives CASSPPSGTDTQYF. The chain joins TRBV6-5 to TRBJ2-3, with D unclear. V was trimmed by 5 bases and J by 1 base, leaving 10 bases between them. The germline V gene has CDR1 MNHEY and CDR2 SVGAGI. The CDR3 sequence is 14 residues long.

The chain links TRBV6-2 or TRBV6-3 to TRBJ2-5, with D perhaps TRBD2 (5 bases). The CDR3 loop spans 15 amino acids. Germline V gene data show CDR1 as MNHEY and CDR2 as SVGEGT. Trimming removed 6 bases from V and 1 base from J, with 15 bases in between. CDR3 sequence: CASSVKADPQETQYF. The DNA of the CDR3 is TGTGCCAGCAGCGTTAAAGCGGACCCCCAAGAGACCCAGTACTTC.

This clone was observed a handful of times. This CDR3 is CASSYSGGFTGELFF. CDR3 DNA sequence: TGTGCCAGCAGTTACTCCGGGGGGTTCACCGGGGAGCTGTTTTTT. The rearrangement links TRBV6-2 or TRBV6-3 to TRBJ2-2; TRBD2 aligns across 7 bases. J gave up 4 bases and V 0 bases, and 2 bases lay outside the gene matches. The germline CDR1 and CDR2 sequences are MNHEY and SVGEGT. This CDR3 region has 15 residues.

This chain joins TRBV3-1 (or the pseudogene TRBV3-2) and TRBJ1-2; 7 nucleotides line up with TRBD1. The germline V gene has CDR1 LGHDT and CDR2 YNNKEL (reference sequence). This CDR3 is 13 amino acids long. Trimming cost V 5 bases and J 8 bases; bases outside gene matches: 8. DNA of the CDR3: TGTGCCAGCAGCTCCCGGACAGGTCCCGGCTACACCTTC. Its protein is CASSSRTGPGYTF.

The rearrangement joins TRBV3-1 (or the pseudogene TRBV3-2) to TRBJ1-6, with TRBD1 matching over 7 bases. The CDR3 loop spans 15 amino acids. Germline V gene lookup returns CDR1 LGHDT and CDR2 YNNKEL (reference sequence). With 1 base clipped from V and 5 bases from J, the junction kept 2 bases outside the gene matches. The CDR3 spells CASSQAGTDNSPLHF. CDR3 coding DNA: TGTGCCAGCAGCCAAGCCGGGACAGATAATTCACCCCTCCACTTT.